Listed here is a single T cell receptor (beta chain). Primers: 60 Vbeta forward and 13 Jbeta reverse. Produced via immunoSEQ multiplex PCR; TCRdb's table is partial and in-frame only. The table includes some 140,000 clones, about 80% detected once. The sample originates from a study of cytomegalovirus exposure and HLA in healthy donors. V shed 3 bases and J shed 3 bases, with 12 bases lying between them. This CDR3 has 15 residues. Germline assignment: CDR1 MDHEN and CDR2 SYDVKM. The chain links TRBV28 to TRBJ1-5; D remains ambiguous. The origin of this receptor is a young man in good health and CMV-seronegative. Sequenced sample: PBMCs. The DNA for the CDR3 is TGTGCCAGCAGTTTGGGGAGTTGGACCAATCAGCCCCAGCATTTT. It is translated as CASSLGSWTNQPQHF.